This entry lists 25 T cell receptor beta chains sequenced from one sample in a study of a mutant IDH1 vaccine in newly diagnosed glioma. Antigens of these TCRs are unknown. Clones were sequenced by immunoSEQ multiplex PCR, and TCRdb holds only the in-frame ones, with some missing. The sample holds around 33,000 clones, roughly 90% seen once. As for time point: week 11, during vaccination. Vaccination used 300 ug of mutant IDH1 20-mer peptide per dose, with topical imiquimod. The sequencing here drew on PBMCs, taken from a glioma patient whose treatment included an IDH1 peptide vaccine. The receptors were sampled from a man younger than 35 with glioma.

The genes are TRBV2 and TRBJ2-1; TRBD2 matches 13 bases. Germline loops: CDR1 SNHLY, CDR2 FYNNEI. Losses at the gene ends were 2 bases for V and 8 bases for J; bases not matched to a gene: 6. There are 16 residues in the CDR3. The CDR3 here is CASSEYGTSGNDEQFF. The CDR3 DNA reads TGTGCCAGCAGTGAATATGGGACTAGCGGGAATGATGAGCAGTTCTTC.

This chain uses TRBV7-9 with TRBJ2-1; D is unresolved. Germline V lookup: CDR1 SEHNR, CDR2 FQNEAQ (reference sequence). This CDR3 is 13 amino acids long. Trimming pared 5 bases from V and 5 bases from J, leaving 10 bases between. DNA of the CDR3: TGTGCCAGCAGCGGGCTTACCAACAATGAGCAGTTCTTC. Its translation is CASSGLTNNEQFF.

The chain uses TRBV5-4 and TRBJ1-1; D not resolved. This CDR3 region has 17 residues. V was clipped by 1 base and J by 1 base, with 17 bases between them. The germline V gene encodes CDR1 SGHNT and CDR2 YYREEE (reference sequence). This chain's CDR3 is CASSLFRLGVGNTEAFF. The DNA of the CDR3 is TGTGCCAGCAGCTTGTTTCGTCTCGGGGTCGGGAACACTGAAGCTTTCTTT.

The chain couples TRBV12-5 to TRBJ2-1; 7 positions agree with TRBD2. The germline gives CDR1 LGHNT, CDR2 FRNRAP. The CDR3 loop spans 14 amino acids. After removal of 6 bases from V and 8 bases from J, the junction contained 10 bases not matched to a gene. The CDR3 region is CASGRRTRGDEQFF. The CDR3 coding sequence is TGTGCTAGTGGCCGCCGGACTAGAGGGGATGAGCAGTTCTTC.

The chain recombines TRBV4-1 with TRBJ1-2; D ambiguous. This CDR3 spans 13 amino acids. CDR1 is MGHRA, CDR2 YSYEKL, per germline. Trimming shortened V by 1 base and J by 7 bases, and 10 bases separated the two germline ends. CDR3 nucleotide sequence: TGCGCCAGCAGCCAAGTGCGGGGTAGTGGCTACACCTTC. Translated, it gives CASSQVRGSGYTF.

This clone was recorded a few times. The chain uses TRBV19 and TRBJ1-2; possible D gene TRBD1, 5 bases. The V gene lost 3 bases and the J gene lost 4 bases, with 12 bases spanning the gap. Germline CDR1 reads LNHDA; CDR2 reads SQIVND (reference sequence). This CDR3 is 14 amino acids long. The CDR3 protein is CASSMAGASYGYTF. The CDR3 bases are TGTGCCAGTAGTATGGCCGGGGCTTCCTATGGCTACACCTTC.

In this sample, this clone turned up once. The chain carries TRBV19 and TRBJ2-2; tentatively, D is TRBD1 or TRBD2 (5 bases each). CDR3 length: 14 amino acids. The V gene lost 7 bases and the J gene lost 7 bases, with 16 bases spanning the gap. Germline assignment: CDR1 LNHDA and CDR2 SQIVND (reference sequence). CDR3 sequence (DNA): TGTGCCAGTAAGGATTGGCAGGGAGTCGGGGAGCTGTTTTTT. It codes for CASKDWQGVGELFF.

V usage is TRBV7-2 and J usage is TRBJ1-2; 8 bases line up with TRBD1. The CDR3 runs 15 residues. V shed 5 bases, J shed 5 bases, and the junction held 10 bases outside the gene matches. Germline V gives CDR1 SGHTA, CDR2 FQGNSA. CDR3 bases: TGTGCCAGCAGCCCGGACAGGGTTAAATCATATGGCTACACCTTC. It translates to CASSPDRVKSYGYTF.

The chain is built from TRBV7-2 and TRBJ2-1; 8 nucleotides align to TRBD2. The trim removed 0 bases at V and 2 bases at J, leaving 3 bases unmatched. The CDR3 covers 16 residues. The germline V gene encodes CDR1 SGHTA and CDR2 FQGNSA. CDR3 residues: CASSLAAGGTYNEQFF. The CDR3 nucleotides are TGTGCCAGCAGCTTAGCTGCGGGAGGCACCTACAATGAGCAGTTCTTC.

CDR3 sequence reads: CASSYGTAANEKLFF. The CDR3 coding sequence is TGTGCCAGCAGTTACGGGACGGCCGCTAATGAAAAACTGTTTTTT. V and J are TRBV6-6 and TRBJ1-4, with D perhaps matching TRBD1 (5 bases). This CDR3 is built from 15 residues. Germline CDR1 is MNHNY and CDR2 is SVGAGI (reference sequence). V lost 2 bases, J lost 3 bases, and 10 bases lay in between.

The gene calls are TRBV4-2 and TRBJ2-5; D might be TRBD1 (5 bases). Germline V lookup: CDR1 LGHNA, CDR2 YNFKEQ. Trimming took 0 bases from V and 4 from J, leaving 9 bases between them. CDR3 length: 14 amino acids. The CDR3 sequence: CASSQDDRAETQYF. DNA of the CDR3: TGTGCCAGCAGCCAAGATGACAGAGCAGAGACCCAGTACTTC.

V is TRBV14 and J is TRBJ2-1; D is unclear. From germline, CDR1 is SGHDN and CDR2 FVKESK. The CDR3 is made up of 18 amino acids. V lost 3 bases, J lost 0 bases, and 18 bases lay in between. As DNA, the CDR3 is TGTGCCAGCAGCCAGGGGAATTTCGGGTCCCGCTCCTACAATGAGCAGTTCTTC. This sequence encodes CASSQGNFGSRSYNEQFF. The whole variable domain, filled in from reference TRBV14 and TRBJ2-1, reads EAGVTQFPSHSVIEKGQTVTLRCDPISGHDNLYWYRRVMGKEIKFLLHFVKESKQDESGMPNNRFLAERTGGTYSTLKVQPAELEDSGVYFCASSQGNFGSRSYNEQFFGPGTRLTVL.

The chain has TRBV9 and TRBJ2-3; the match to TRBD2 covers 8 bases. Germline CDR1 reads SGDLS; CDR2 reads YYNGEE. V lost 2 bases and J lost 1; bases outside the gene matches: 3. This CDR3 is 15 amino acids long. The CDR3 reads CASSVSGSGTDTQYF. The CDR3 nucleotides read TGTGCCAGCAGCGTCAGCGGGAGTGGCACAGATACGCAGTATTTT.

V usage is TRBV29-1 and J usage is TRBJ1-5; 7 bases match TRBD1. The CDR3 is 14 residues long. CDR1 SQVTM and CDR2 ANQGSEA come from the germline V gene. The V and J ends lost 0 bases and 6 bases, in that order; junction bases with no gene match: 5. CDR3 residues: CSVEEGGFGQPQHF. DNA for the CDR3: TGCAGCGTTGAAGAAGGGGGCTTTGGTCAGCCCCAGCATTTT.

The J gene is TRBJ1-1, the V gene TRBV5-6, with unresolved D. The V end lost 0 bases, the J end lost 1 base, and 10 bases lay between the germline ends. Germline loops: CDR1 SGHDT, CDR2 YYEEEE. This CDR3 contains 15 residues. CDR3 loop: CASSLETAKNTEAFF. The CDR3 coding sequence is TGTGCCAGCAGCTTGGAAACAGCCAAGAACACTGAAGCTTTCTTT.

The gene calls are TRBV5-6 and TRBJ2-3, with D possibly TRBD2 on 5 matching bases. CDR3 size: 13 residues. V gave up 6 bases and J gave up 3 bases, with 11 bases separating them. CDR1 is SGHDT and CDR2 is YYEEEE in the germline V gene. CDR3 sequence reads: CASNLERTDTQYF. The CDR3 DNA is TGTGCCAGCAACCTAGAGCGGACAGATACGCAGTATTTT.

The DNA of the CDR3 is TGCGCCAGCAGCCAAGGACAGGGTCCCCAGCATTTT. As protein: CASSQGQGPQHF. This chain joins TRBV4-1 and TRBJ1-5, with 7 positions matching TRBD1. Per germline, CDR1 MGHRA and CDR2 YSYEKL. V trimming: 1 base; J trimming: 10 bases; junction bases outside the gene matches: 1. The CDR3 is 12 amino acids.

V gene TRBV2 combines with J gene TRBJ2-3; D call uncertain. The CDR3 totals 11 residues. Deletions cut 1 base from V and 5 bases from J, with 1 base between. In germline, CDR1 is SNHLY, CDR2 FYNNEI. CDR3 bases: TGTGCCAGCAGTGAAGGAGATACGCAGTATTTT. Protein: CASSEGDTQYF. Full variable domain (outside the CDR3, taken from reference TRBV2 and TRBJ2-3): EPEVTQTPSHQVTQMGQEVILRCVPISNHLYFYWYRQILGQKVEFLVSFYNNEISEKSEIFDDQFSVERPDGSNFTLKIRSTKLEDSAMYFCASSEGDTQYFGPGTRLTVL.

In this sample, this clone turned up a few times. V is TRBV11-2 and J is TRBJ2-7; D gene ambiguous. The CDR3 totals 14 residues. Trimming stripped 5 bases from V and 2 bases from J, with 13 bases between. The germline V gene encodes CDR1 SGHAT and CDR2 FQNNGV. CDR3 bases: TGTGCCAGCAGCACCGGACCTACCGCCTACGAGCAGTACTTC. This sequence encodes CASSTGPTAYEQYF.

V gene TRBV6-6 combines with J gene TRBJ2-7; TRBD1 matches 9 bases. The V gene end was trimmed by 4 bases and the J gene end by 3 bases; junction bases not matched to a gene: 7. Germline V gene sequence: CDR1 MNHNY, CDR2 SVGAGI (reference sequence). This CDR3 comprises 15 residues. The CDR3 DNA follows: TGTGCCAGCAGTTCCGGGACAGGGCTTTTCTACGAGCAGTACTTC. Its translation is CASSSGTGLFYEQYF.

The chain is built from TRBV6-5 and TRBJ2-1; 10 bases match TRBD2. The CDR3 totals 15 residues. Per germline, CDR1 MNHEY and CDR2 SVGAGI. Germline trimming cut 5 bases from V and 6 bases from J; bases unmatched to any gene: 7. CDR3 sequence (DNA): TGTGCCAGCAGTCGCGGGACTAGCGTTTCCAATGAGCAGTTCTTC. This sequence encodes CASSRGTSVSNEQFF.

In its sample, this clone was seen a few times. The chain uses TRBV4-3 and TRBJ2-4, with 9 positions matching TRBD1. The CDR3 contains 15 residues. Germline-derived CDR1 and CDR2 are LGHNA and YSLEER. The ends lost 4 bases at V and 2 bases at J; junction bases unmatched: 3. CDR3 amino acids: CASSRTGDPKNIQYF. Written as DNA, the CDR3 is TGCGCCAGCAGCCGGACAGGGGATCCCAAAAACATTCAGTACTTC.

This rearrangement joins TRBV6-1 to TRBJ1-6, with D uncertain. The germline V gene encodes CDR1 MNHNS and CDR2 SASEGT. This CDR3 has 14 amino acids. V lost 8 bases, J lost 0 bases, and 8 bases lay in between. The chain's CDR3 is CASRGGSYNSPLHF. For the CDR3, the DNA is TGTGCCAGCCGGGGAGGCTCCTATAATTCACCCCTCCACTTT.

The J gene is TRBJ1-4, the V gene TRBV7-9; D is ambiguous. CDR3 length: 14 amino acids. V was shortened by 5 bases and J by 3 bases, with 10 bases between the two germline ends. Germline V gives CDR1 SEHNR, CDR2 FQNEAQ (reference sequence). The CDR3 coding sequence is TGTGCCAGCAGCCGCAGCGGCTCTAATGAAAAACTGTTTTTT. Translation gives CASSRSGSNEKLFF.

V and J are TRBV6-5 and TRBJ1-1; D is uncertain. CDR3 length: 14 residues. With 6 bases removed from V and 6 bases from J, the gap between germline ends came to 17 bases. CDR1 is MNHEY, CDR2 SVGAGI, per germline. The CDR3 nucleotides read TGTGCCAGCAGCCCAATGGCCGGGCGCGCTGAAGCTTTCTTT. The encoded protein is CASSPMAGRAEAFF.